These 8 T cell receptor beta chains were all obtained from the same sample, sequenced in a study of graft-versus-host responses after intestinal transplantation. Processing was applied to graft tissue in order to liberate intraepithelial and lamina propria lymphocytes. Repertoires were generated with immunoSEQ multiplex PCR, while TCRdb's copy carries only in-frame clones and drops some. Of 25,000 to 35,000 clones listed, over 60% were seen once; the top ten hold less than 4%. The sample was ileum tissue, taken 98 days after intestinal transplantation. These receptors were collected from a human patient who received an intestinal transplant, so some T cells may come from the graft donor.

Notes on this clone: This specimen includes other DNA sequences encoding the same CDR3. This chain joins TRBV18 and TRBJ1-6, with D hard to call. Trimming left V 6 bases short and J 0 bases short, with 6 bases between. Germline V CDR1 and CDR2: KGHSH, LQKENI. CDR3 length: 14 amino acids. CDR3 in DNA: TGTGCCAGCTCCCCGGACTCCTATAATTCACCCCTCCACTTT. Translating it yields CASSPDSYNSPLHF. The full variable domain, completed using reference TRBV18 and TRBJ1-6, is NAGVMQNPRHLVRRRGQEARLRCSPMKGHSHVYWYRQLPEEGLKFMVYLQKENIIDESGMPKERFSAEFPKEGPSILRIQQVVRGDSAAYFCASSPDSYNSPLHFGNGTRLTVT.

This clone rates as medium-sized. The V gene is TRBV5-6, the J gene TRBJ1-1; maybe TRBD1 (5 bases). The CDR3 loop spans 15 amino acids. The ends were cut back, 4 bases at V and 5 bases at J, with 18 bases in the middle. Looked up from germline, CDR1 is SGHDT and CDR2 is YYEEEE. CDR3 in amino acids: CASSPPAGGRTEAFF. In DNA form, the CDR3 reads TGTGCCAGCAGCCCCCCGGCTGGGGGTAGGACTGAAGCTTTCTTT.

The CDR3 DNA sequence: TGTGCCAGCCGCTCGGTACAGGGATCCTACGAGCAGTACTTC. Its translation: CASRSVQGSYEQYF. The rearrangement links TRBV6-1 to TRBJ2-7; perhaps TRBD1 as D (6 bases). The CDR3 length is 14 residues. CDR1 and CDR2 (germline): MNHNS, SASEGT. Trimming shortened V by 8 bases and J by 1 base, and 15 bases separated the two germline ends.

The genes are TRBV28 and TRBJ1-1; possibly TRBD1 for D (5 bases). Per the germline V gene, CDR1 is MDHEN and CDR2 is SYDVKM. The CDR3 is 17 residues long. V was shortened by 6 bases and J by 4 bases, with 24 bases between the two germline ends. Here the CDR3 DNA reads TGTGCCAGCAGGTCAGACGGGACTCATCAAGACGGCACTGAAGCTTTCTTT. It yields the protein CASRSDGTHQDGTEAFF. Variable domain in full (rest from reference TRBV28 and TRBJ1-1): DVKVTQSSRYLVKRTGEKVFLECVQDMDHENMFWYRQDPGLGLRLIYFSYDVKMKEKGDIPEGYSVSREKKERFSLILESASTNQTSMYLCASRSDGTHQDGTEAFFGQGTRLTVV.

Concerning this clone itself: Its ends do not fully match the called genes, so a read error is possible. The chain has TRBV5-4 and TRBJ2-3, with a tentative D call TRBD2 (6 bases). Germline CDR1 reads SGHNT; CDR2 reads YYREEE (reference sequence). The CDR3 spans 14 residues. In DNA form, the CDR3 reads TGTGCCAGCAGCTCCAAAACTAGCATAGATACGCAGTATTTT. It specifies CASSSKTSIDTQYF.

The V gene is TRBV19, the J gene TRBJ2-3; 10 bases agree with TRBD2. CDR3 size: 15 residues. Looked up from germline, CDR1 is LNHDA and CDR2 is SQIVND (reference sequence). The trim removed 6 bases at V and 1 base at J, leaving 4 bases unmatched. CDR3 region: CASSPTSGGTDTQYF. Written as DNA, the CDR3 is TGTGCCAGTAGCCCCACTAGCGGGGGCACAGATACGCAGTATTTT.

The V gene is TRBV9, the J gene TRBJ1-1; 7 bases are a match to TRBD1. CDR3 length: 14 residues. V lost 4 bases to trimming and J lost 5 bases; unmatched junction nucleotides: 8. Per the germline V gene, CDR1 is SGDLS and CDR2 is YYNGEE. CDR3 DNA sequence: TGTGCCAGCAGCCGACAGGGCGGTCGAACTGAAGCTTTCTTT. Translated, it gives CASSRQGGRTEAFF.

The chain links TRBV7-2 to TRBJ1-5, with TRBD1 matching over 8 bases. CDR1 is SGHTA, CDR2 FQGNSA, per germline. CDR3 length equals 17 residues. The V and J ends lost 0 bases and 1 base, in that order; junction bases with no gene match: 5. In DNA, the CDR3 is TGTGCCAGCAGCTTAGCGCCCACAGGGGGGAGCAATCAGCCCCAGCATTTT. Encoded protein: CASSLAPTGGSNQPQHF.